Listed below are T cell receptor beta chains from one sample, sequenced in a study of blood T cell repertoires in COVID-19. Sequencing used immunoSEQ multiplex PCR; TCRdb keeps in-frame clones, though not all of them. Among about 250,000 clones listed, 80% to 90% were seen once. The source material was peripheral blood. All receptors come from a man older than 75 with acute or convalescent COVID-19. The CDR3 runs from the conserved cysteine through the conserved F or W. The order of the fields is D gene, V gene, clone size, J gene, CDR3 DNA, CDR3 protein. A D gene is named only where the DNA matches it firmly. Size is omitted from some rows. Given values are once, few, many or a class for expanded clones.

>NA|TRBV18|NA|TRBJ1-1
TGTGCCAGCTCACCACCTCGCGTACGGACTGAAGCTTTCTTT
CASSPPRVRTEAFF
>NA|TRBV19|once|TRBJ1-1
TGTGCCACGAGGGACACCCAGAACACTGAAGCTTTCTTT
CATRDTQNTEAFF
>TRBD2|TRBV10-3|NA|TRBJ2-3
TGTGCCATCAGTGGTAAAAGCGGGGGAGACCGCGCAGATACGCAGTATTTT
CAISGKSGGDRADTQYF
>NA|TRBV7-8|NA|TRBJ1-4
TGTGCCAGCGGAAAGGGGAATGAAAAACTGTTTTTT
CASGKGNEKLFF
>NA|TRBV16|NA|TRBJ1-6
TGTGCCAGCAGCCAAGACAGAAGGGATTCACCCCTCCACTTT
CASSQDRRDSPLHF
>TRBD1|TRBV19|NA|TRBJ1-2
TGTGCCAGTAGTATACCGGGACAGGGTTGGTATGGCTACACCTTC
CASSIPGQGWYGYTF
>TRBD1|TRBV5-1|NA|TRBJ2-2
TGCGCCAGCAGCTTTCCCGGGACAGGGAGTACCGGGGAGCTGTTTTTT
CASSFPGTGSTGELFF
>TRBD2|TRBV7-6|NA|TRBJ2-1
TGTGCCAGCAGCTTAGGGACTAGCGGGATCGATGAGCAGTTCTTC
CASSLGTSGIDEQFF
>NA|TRBV19|NA|TRBJ1-2
TGTGCCAGCGCTGTCCTCGGCTATGGCTACACCTTC
CASAVLGYGYTF
>TRBD1|TRBV6-2/TRBV6-3|NA|TRBJ1-2
TGTGCCAGCAGTGACCCGCGGACAGGGACGGCTAACTATGGCTACACCTTC
CASSDPRTGTANYGYTF
>TRBD1|TRBV15|NA|TRBJ2-3
TGTGCCACCAGCAGAGATCTACGCAGGGGGAAGGCAGATACGCAGTATTTT
CATSRDLRRGKADTQYF
>TRBD2|TRBV27|NA|TRBJ2-1
TGTGCCAGCAGCCTGCTTCGGACTAGCGGTTACAATGAGCAGTTCTTC
CASSLLRTSGYNEQFF
>TRBD1|TRBV6-5|once|TRBJ2-3
TGTGCCAGCAGTCAGGGACAGGGGTTCACAGATACGCAGTATTTT
CASSQGQGFTDTQYF
>NA|TRBV14|NA|TRBJ2-1
TGTGCCAGCAGCCAAGTACGAGGACACAGTGAGCAGTTCTTC
CASSQVRGHSEQFF
>TRBD1|TRBV16|NA|TRBJ1-2
TGTGCCAGCAGTGGGACAGGGTTCGGCGGCTACACCTTC
CASSGTGFGGYTF
>TRBD2|TRBV5-1|NA|TRBJ2-1
TGCGCCAGCAGCTTGGCTGGCGGGGGGGCCTATGAGCAGTTCTTC
CASSLAGGGAYEQFF
>TRBD2|TRBV7-9|NA|TRBJ2-5
TGTGCCAGCAGTCCCCCGGGACTAGCGGGACCCCAAGAGACCCAGTACTTC
CASSPPGLAGPQETQYF
>TRBD2|TRBV5-6|NA|TRBJ2-3
TGTGCCAGCAGCTCTACTAGCGGGGCGCTCACAGATACGCAGTATTTT
CASSSTSGALTDTQYF
>TRBD2|TRBV5-4|NA|TRBJ2-1
TGTGCCAGCAGCTTGGTTCTGGAGCGGGGAGAGCAGTTCTTC
CASSLVLERGEQFF
>NA|TRBV7-9|few|TRBJ1-1
TGTGCCAGCAGCTTGAACCTAGAGAACACTGAAGCTTTCTTT
CASSLNLENTEAFF
>TRBD1|TRBV6-5|NA|TRBJ1-1
TGTGCCAGCAGTTACGACAGGGGGGCTGAAGCTTTCTTT
CASSYDRGAEAFF
>TRBD2|TRBV7-3|NA|TRBJ2-3
TGTGCCAGCAGATTGGGACTAGCGGTTACTCAACGGGATACGCAGTATTTT
CASRLGLAVTQRDTQYF
>NA|TRBV5-4|NA|TRBJ1-5
TGTGCCAGCAGCTTGGGGACGGGGGGCAATCAGCCCCAGCATTTT
CASSLGTGGNQPQHF
>NA|TRBV19|NA|TRBJ2-2
TGTGCCAGTAACAGGGTTCCCACCGGGGAGCTGTTTTTT
CASNRVPTGELFF
>NA|TRBV6-5|NA|TRBJ2-2
TGTGCCAGCAGTTACTCCCGGAACACCGGGGAGCTGTTTTTT
CASSYSRNTGELFF
>NA|TRBV7-3|NA|TRBJ2-3
TGTGCCAGCAGCTTGGGGGGAACAGATACGCAGTATTTT
CASSLGGTDTQYF
>NA|TRBV6-1|once|TRBJ1-2
TGTGCCAGCAGTGAATTTATAGGGGAAGTCTATGGCTACACCTTC
CASSEFIGEVYGYTF
>NA|TRBV5-6|NA|TRBJ1-1
TGTGCCAGCTTCTCCCAGGGCAGCCCAAGGGGGGGGGCTTTCTTT
CASFSQGSPRGGAFF
>NA|TRBV5-4|NA|TRBJ2-3
TGTGCCAGCACCCTGGGGGTTTCGGGACTGACTAGCACAGATACGCAGTATTTT
CASTLGVSGLTSTDTQYF
>NA|TRBV18|NA|TRBJ1-4
TGTGCCAGCTCACCAGGGCTTAATGAAAAACTGTTTTTT
CASSPGLNEKLFF
>TRBD1|TRBV6-1|NA|TRBJ2-5
TGTGCCAGCAGTGAATCGCCGACAGGGGGACTAGAGACCCAGTACTTC
CASSESPTGGLETQYF
>TRBD1|TRBV6-1|once|TRBJ2-7
TGTGCCAGCAGTGAGGGATTTGGACAGGGGGTATACGAGCAGTACTTC
CASSEGFGQGVYEQYF
>TRBD2|TRBV6-1|NA|TRBJ2-3
TGTGCCAGCAGTGATTGGGGCGGGGGGGGCACAGATACGCAGTATTTT
CASSDWGGGGTDTQYF
>NA|TRBV4-2|NA|TRBJ2-7
TGTGCCAGCAGCCAAGAGGGGAGGACCTACGAGCAGTACTTC
CASSQEGRTYEQYF
>TRBD1|TRBV3-1/TRBV3-2|NA|TRBJ1-6
TGTGCCAGCAGCTTTGGGCAGGGGGGTTACTATAATTCACCCCTCCACTTT
CASSFGQGGYYNSPLHF
>TRBD1|TRBV7-2|NA|TRBJ1-5
TGTGCCAGCAGCCCAAGGGGCGGACAGGGGCGGTCGCCCCAGCATTTT
CASSPRGGQGRSPQHF
>TRBD2|TRBV3-1/TRBV3-2|NA|TRBJ2-7
TGTGCCAGCAGCCCCCGGCGGGGGAGCTACGAGCAGTACTTC
CASSPRRGSYEQYF
>NA|TRBV6-5|few|TRBJ1-5
TGTGCCAGCAGCGTTACAGGGATTAGCAATCAGCCCCAGCATTTT
CASSVTGISNQPQHF
>NA|TRBV15|NA|TRBJ2-1
TGTGCCACCAGCAGGGCCTCCTCCTACAATGAGCAGTTCTTC
CATSRASSYNEQFF
>NA|TRBV18|NA|TRBJ1-1
TGTGCCAGCTCACCGGTACAACAGGGCGGCACTGAAGCTTTCTTT
CASSPVQQGGTEAFF
>NA|TRBV7-3|NA|TRBJ1-3
TGTGCCAGCAGCCCAGGGTACGGAAACACCATATATTTT
CASSPGYGNTIYF
>TRBD1|TRBV19|NA|TRBJ2-3
TGTGCCAGCAACAATCCGGGACAGGGAGTCACAGATACGCAGTATTTT
CASNNPGQGVTDTQYF
>TRBD1|TRBV11-2|NA|TRBJ1-2
TGTGCCAGCAGCTTAGAGCTGACCTATACAGGGGGCAGTAATGGCTACACCTTC
CASSLELTYTGGSNGYTF
>NA|TRBV7-6|NA|TRBJ2-5
TGTGCCAGCAGCCCTAATGGGAGAGTTGAGACCCAGTACTTC
CASSPNGRVETQYF
>TRBD1|TRBV3-1/TRBV3-2|NA|TRBJ2-7
TGTGCCAGCAGCCCGACAGGGGTCTACGAGCAGTACTTC
CASSPTGVYEQYF
>NA|TRBV19|NA|TRBJ2-2
TGTGCCAGTAGTATAGGAGGACAGACCACCGGGGAGCTGTTTTTT
CASSIGGQTTGELFF
>NA|TRBV7-6|NA|TRBJ2-5
TGTGCCATCGAGCCGGACACTTCCGCGACCCAGTACTTC
CAIEPDTSATQYF